The clone carrying this T cell receptor beta chain was found many times. Its cognate antigen is unknown. This entry belongs to a study of response to subunit inactivated influenza vaccine. With 6 bases clipped from V and 1 base from J, the junction kept 5 bases outside the gene matches. Germline V gene lookup returns CDR1 ENHRY and CDR2 SYGVKD. The CDR3 covers 15 residues. TCRdb passed the RT-PCR reads through MiXCR, listing each CDR3 protein once. The sample has some 600,000 distinct CDR3 sequences; approximately 15% are singletons. Study-wide results and caveats: Authors proposed each seasonal influenza vaccination draws in few new T cells.

This specimen was PBMCs from blood, taken less than 15 days before vaccination. The rearrangement joins TRBV10-3 to TRBJ2-7; 11 bases are shared with TRBD2. The origin of this receptor is a man aged 50 or older who received an inactivated influenza vaccine. This CDR3 is CAISPGTSGSYEQYF. CDR3 coding DNA: TGTGCCATCAGCCCCGGGACTAGCGGTTCCTACGAGCAGTACTTC.